This entry lists 18 T cell receptor beta chains sequenced from one sample in a study of T cell responses to AZD1222 COVID-19 vaccine. Repertoires were generated with immunoSEQ multiplex PCR, while TCRdb's copy carries only in-frame clones and drops some. The sample holds about 150,000 clones, about 94% seen once. Sample: peripheral blood, taken on day 0 of AZD1222 vaccination. Receptors were obtained from an adult in good health.

This rearrangement joins TRBV5-1 to TRBJ2-3; no definite D call. Deletions cut 0 bases from V and 1 base from J, with 6 bases between. The CDR3 has 14 amino acids. Germline CDR1 and CDR2: SGHRS and YFSETQ. CDR3 residues: CASSLALGTDTQYF. In DNA form, the CDR3 reads TGCGCCAGCAGCTTGGCCTTGGGCACAGATACGCAGTATTTT. The whole variable domain, filled in from reference TRBV5-1 and TRBJ2-3, reads KAGVTQTPRYLIKTRGQQVTLSCSPISGHRSVSWYQQTPGQGLQFLFEYFSETQRNKGNFPGRFSGRQFSNSRSEMNVSTLELGDSALYLCASSLALGTDTQYFGPGTRLTVL.

V usage is TRBV24-1 and J usage is TRBJ2-2, with 9 bases matching TRBD2. The CDR3 sequence is 17 residues long. After removal of 4 bases from V and 7 bases from J, the junction contained 12 bases not matched to a gene. Germline-derived CDR1 and CDR2 are KGHDR and SFDVKD. CDR3 in amino acids: CATSDPSGLAKDGELFF. The CDR3 DNA is TGTGCCACCAGTGACCCCTCGGGACTAGCCAAGGACGGGGAGCTGTTTTTT.

The chain is built from TRBV5-1 and TRBJ2-2, with TRBD1 matching over 7 bases. Germline V gene sequence: CDR1 SGHRS, CDR2 YFSETQ. The CDR3 runs to 15 residues. J gave up 6 bases and V 1 base, and 6 bases lay outside the gene matches. CDR3 loop: CASSLKTGDSGELFF. DNA of the CDR3: TGCGCCAGCAGCTTGAAAACAGGGGATTCCGGGGAGCTGTTTTTT.

This sequence joins TRBV7-9 and TRBJ2-5, with D possibly matching TRBD2 (6 bases). The CDR3 covers 11 residues. The germline V gene encodes CDR1 SEHNR and CDR2 FQNEAQ (reference sequence). The ends were cut back, 5 bases at V and 13 bases at J, with 14 bases in the middle. CDR3 amino acids: CASSPTGVLYF. CDR3 DNA: TGTGCCAGCAGCCCAACGGGAGTTCTGTACTTC.

The V gene is TRBV10-2, the J gene TRBJ2-4, with 7 bases identical to TRBD2. The junction had 4 bases not matched to a gene; V was cut back by 2 bases and J by 0 bases. The germline V gene has CDR1 WSHSY and CDR2 SAAADI. The CDR3 has 16 amino acids. The CDR3 protein is CASSEAAGAAKNIQYF. Written as DNA, the CDR3 is TGCGCCAGCAGTGAGGCCGCGGGAGCAGCCAAAAACATTCAGTACTTC.

This chain links TRBV11-2 with TRBJ2-3; TRBD2 is a possible D gene (6 bases). V gave up 3 bases and J gave up 0 bases, with 13 bases separating them. The CDR3 consists of 16 residues. CDR1 and CDR2 (germline): SGHAT, FQNNGV. CDR3 DNA sequence: TGTGCCAGCAGCTTGATAGCGGCGACTAGCACAGATACGCAGTATTTT. It translates to CASSLIAATSTDTQYF.

The V gene is TRBV6-5, the J gene TRBJ1-5; tentatively, D is TRBD1 (6 bases). CDR1 MNHEY and CDR2 SVGAGI come from the germline V gene. The CDR3 extends over 13 amino acids. V was pared by 10 bases and J by 7 bases, with 17 bases between. CDR3 amino acids: CATDEAGGQPQHF. The DNA of the CDR3 is TGTGCCACCGACGAGGCCGGGGGCCAGCCCCAGCATTTT.

This chain links TRBV28 with TRBJ1-4, with D unresolved. The ends were cut back, 5 bases at V and 5 bases at J, with 12 bases in the middle. The CDR3 covers 14 residues. In germline, CDR1 is MDHEN, CDR2 SYDVKM. In DNA, the CDR3 is TGTGCCAGCAGTCAAAGGACTGAAAATGAAAAACTGTTTTTT. Its translation: CASSQRTENEKLFF.

V is TRBV5-1 and J is TRBJ2-5; 8 positions match TRBD1. V was pared by 4 bases and J by 2 bases, with 19 bases of the junction left unmatched. The germline V gene encodes CDR1 SGHRS and CDR2 YFSETQ. The CDR3 has 19 amino acids. CDR3 protein: CASSHGTGTVRTPQETQYF. CDR3 in DNA: TGCGCCAGCAGCCACGGGACAGGAACAGTGCGGACTCCACAAGAGACCCAGTACTTC.

V usage is TRBV10-1 and J usage is TRBJ2-2; the D is unclear. Germline CDR1 reads WNHNN; CDR2 reads SYGVQD (reference sequence). The CDR3 spans 13 residues. Trimming stripped 4 bases from V and 4 bases from J, with 7 bases between. The CDR3 DNA reads TGCGCCAGCAGTGGGGGTGGCACCGGGGAGCTGTTTTTT. This encodes CASSGGGTGELFF.

The V and J genes are TRBV5-1 and TRBJ2-1, with 9 bases fitting TRBD2. Germline CDR1 SGHRS, CDR2 YFSETQ. V lost 0 bases and J lost 7; bases outside the gene matches: 5. The CDR3 is made up of 15 amino acids. For the CDR3, the DNA is TGCGCCAGCAGCTTGGCCGGGACTAGCTGGAATGAGCAGTTCTTC. It is translated as CASSLAGTSWNEQFF.

The chain couples TRBV5-1 to TRBJ1-6; D is unclear. V was trimmed by 0 bases and J by 8 bases, leaving 12 bases between them. Germline values: CDR1 SGHRS, CDR2 YFSETQ. The CDR3 runs 15 residues. CDR3 loop: CASSLGSGQDSPLHF. DNA of the CDR3: TGCGCCAGCAGCTTGGGGTCTGGGCAAGATTCACCCCTCCACTTT.

V gene TRBV12-5 combines with J gene TRBJ2-1; 8 nucleotides align to TRBD2. The CDR3 consists of 16 residues. The V segment lost 1 base and the J segment 9 bases; nucleotides outside the gene matches: 11. CDR1 is LGHNT, CDR2 FRNRAP, per germline. The CDR3 loop reads CASGLGEREKRSEQFF. The CDR3 DNA reads as TGTGCTAGTGGTTTGGGCGAGCGGGAGAAAAGAAGTGAGCAGTTCTTC.

The chain recombines TRBV5-1 with TRBJ2-7, with a tentative D call TRBD1 (5 bases). The CDR3 covers 14 residues. The germline gives CDR1 SGHRS, CDR2 YFSETQ. V was trimmed by 6 bases and J by 6 bases, leaving 19 bases between them. CDR3: CASTRVGFSVEQYF. DNA of the CDR3: TGCGCCAGCACCAGGGTAGGTTTCTCGGTCGAGCAGTACTTC.

The rearrangement links TRBV6-5 to TRBJ2-1; perhaps TRBD2 as D (6 bases). This CDR3 has 14 residues. CDR1 and CDR2 from the germline V gene are MNHEY and SVGAGI. Trimming took off 6 bases at V and 8 bases at J, with 17 bases between the two ends. CDR3 protein: CASRPSWRGDEQFF. DNA for the CDR3: TGTGCCAGCAGGCCATCCTGGAGGGGCGATGAGCAGTTCTTC.

V is TRBV27 and J is TRBJ2-3; possibly TRBD2 for D (6 bases). CDR1 and CDR2 from the germline V gene are MNHEY and SMNVEV (reference sequence). The CDR3 has 14 residues. The V gene lost 7 bases and the J gene lost 5 bases, with 16 bases spanning the gap. DNA of the CDR3: TGTGCCAGCACTCGGACGGACGGGGGAGATACGCAGTATTTT. Its translation: CASTRTDGGDTQYF.

The chain is built from TRBV14 and TRBJ1-1; unclear D gene. Germline V CDR1 and CDR2: SGHDN, FVKESK. This CDR3 contains 15 residues. The germline V and J ends were trimmed by 4 bases and 3 bases, with 15 bases remaining between them. The CDR3 reads CASSLAGYIYTEAFF. In DNA form, the CDR3 reads TGTGCCAGCAGCCTCGCGGGGTATATCTACACTGAAGCTTTCTTT.

This chain connects TRBV12-3 or TRBV12-4 to TRBJ1-1, with D unresolved. The CDR3 spans 13 residues. V shed 2 bases and J shed 3 bases, with 7 bases lying between them. The CDR3 is CASSLWVDTEAFF. CDR3 coding DNA: TGTGCCAGCAGTTTATGGGTGGACACTGAAGCTTTCTTT.